These 23 T cell receptor beta chains were all obtained from the same sample, sequenced in a study of blood T cell repertoires in COVID-19 (dated by TCRdb to 2020 to 2021). Library construction relied on the immunoSEQ multiplex PCR assay. Imported from immuneACCESS, the table was reduced by TCRdb to in-frame sequences with V and J called. These copies leave out some clones; in studies compared against another copy, an unresolved V gene accounts for under half, and the cause of the remainder is not known. For this sample there are about 15,000 clones; around 86% appear just once. Clones ranked in the top ten supply roughly 23% of the sample. Sequenced input: peripheral blood. These receptors all stem from a man at least 80 years old with active or convalescent COVID-19.

The chain employs TRBV6-5 and TRBJ2-2; tentative D call: TRBD2 (5 bases). Germline V gene sequence: CDR1 MNHEY, CDR2 SVGAGI. V dropped 1 base and J dropped 1 base, with 7 bases sitting between them. The length of the CDR3 is 15 residues. DNA for the CDR3: TGTGCCAGCAGTTACTTCGGAGGGAACACCGGGGAGCTGTTTTTT. As protein: CASSYFGGNTGELFF.

The genes are TRBV9 and TRBJ2-6; D gene ambiguous. There are 18 residues in the CDR3. Germline-derived CDR1 and CDR2 are SGDLS and YYNGEE. Trimming shortened V by 0 bases and J by 0 bases, and 13 bases separated the two germline ends. The CDR3 DNA follows: TGTGCCAGCAGCGTAGCGACAATTACCCGCTCTGGGGCCAACGTCCTGACTTTC. Translated, it gives CASSVATITRSGANVLTF.

This chain uses TRBV5-1 with TRBJ1-5; D is possibly TRBD1 (6 bases). Between the trimmed V and J ends, which lost 4 bases and 4 bases, there was a span of 18 bases. Germline-derived CDR1 and CDR2 are SGHRS and YFSETQ. The CDR3 runs 16 residues. Here the CDR3 DNA reads TGCGCCAGCAGCCCCGACCCACAAGGGACAAATCAGCCCCAGCATTTT. Its protein is CASSPDPQGTNQPQHF. Using reference TRBV5-1 and TRBJ1-5 for the parts outside the CDR3, the full variable domain is KAGVTQTPRYLIKTRGQQVTLSCSPISGHRSVSWYQQTPGQGLQFLFEYFSETQRNKGNFPGRFSGRQFSNSRSEMNVSTLELGDSALYLCASSPDPQGTNQPQHFGDGTRLSIL.

V is TRBV6-5 and J is TRBJ1-4; D is uncertain. Deletions cut 7 bases from V and 5 bases from J, with 11 bases between. This CDR3 region has 13 residues. Germline V gene data show CDR1 as MNHEY and CDR2 as SVGAGI. This chain's CDR3 is CASTETLNEKLFF. The DNA of the CDR3 is TGTGCCAGCACCGAGACTTTAAATGAAAAACTGTTTTTT.

This chain connects TRBV2 to TRBJ1-3; D unclear. V lost 5 bases and J lost 4, with 9 bases in between. Germline assignment: CDR1 SNHLY and CDR2 FYNNEI. The CDR3 totals 13 residues. The DNA for the CDR3 is TGTGCCAGCAGTCTTACAACGGGAAACACCATATATTTT. It yields the protein CASSLTTGNTIYF.

The gene calls are TRBV28 and TRBJ2-7; TRBD1 aligns across 7 bases. With 4 bases clipped from V and 3 bases from J, the junction kept 12 bases outside the gene matches. This CDR3 has 16 residues. Per the germline V gene, CDR1 is MDHEN and CDR2 is SYDVKM. CDR3 protein: CASSSLPGQRSYEQYF. CDR3 nucleotides: TGTGCCAGCAGTTCTCTTCCGGGACAGAGAAGCTACGAGCAGTACTTC. Full variable domain (remainder filled in from reference TRBV28 and TRBJ2-7): DVKVTQSSRYLVKRTGEKVFLECVQDMDHENMFWYRQDPGLGLRLIYFSYDVKMKEKGDIPEGYSVSREKKERFSLILESASTNQTSMYLCASSSLPGQRSYEQYFGPGTRLTVT.

The V and J genes are TRBV6-5 and TRBJ1-2, with TRBD1 as a possible D gene (5 bases). V lost 6 bases and J lost 3, with 11 bases in between. Germline V CDR1 and CDR2: MNHEY, SVGAGI. The CDR3 is 13 residues long. CDR3 loop: CASRTVDDYGYTF. The DNA for the CDR3 is TGTGCCAGCAGGACAGTAGATGACTATGGCTACACCTTC.

The chain is built from TRBV12-5 and TRBJ2-3, with D unclear. V was trimmed by 4 bases and J by 1 base, leaving 9 bases between them. Germline lookup yields CDR1 LGHNT and CDR2 FRNRAP. The CDR3 extends over 14 amino acids. CDR3 amino acids: CASGSDTRTDTQYF. In DNA form, the CDR3 reads TGTGCTAGTGGTTCTGACACGCGCACAGATACGCAGTATTTT.

The chain has TRBV2 and TRBJ1-1, with a weak D call TRBD1 (5 bases). V was cut by 0 bases and J by 6 bases, with 11 bases left in between. This CDR3 contains 14 residues. In germline, CDR1 is SNHLY, CDR2 FYNNEI. CDR3 region: CASSEAGGAAEAFF. The CDR3 coding sequence is TGTGCCAGCAGTGAAGCTGGCGGGGCCGCTGAAGCTTTCTTT.

The chain joins TRBV7-9 to TRBJ1-3, with no clear D. The V end was cut by 2 bases, the J end by 0 bases, with 17 bases between. Germline V gene lookup returns CDR1 SEHNR and CDR2 FQNEAQ (reference sequence). This CDR3 has 18 residues. CDR3 sequence: CASSLTALGLSSGNTIYF. The CDR3 DNA sequence: TGTGCCAGCAGCTTAACGGCGCTCGGGTTGAGCTCTGGAAACACCATATATTTT.

V usage is TRBV5-1 and J usage is TRBJ2-7, with D unresolved. This CDR3 comprises 14 residues. Germline V gene data show CDR1 as SGHRS and CDR2 as YFSETQ. V gave up 0 bases and J gave up 3 bases, with 10 bases separating them. The CDR3 sequence: CASSLGSGNYEQYF. CDR3 nucleotides: TGCGCCAGCAGCTTGGGGTCAGGAAACTACGAGCAGTACTTC.

The V and J genes are TRBV7-2 and TRBJ2-1; 12 nucleotides line up with TRBD2. The germline V gene encodes CDR1 SGHTA and CDR2 FQGNSA. V gave up 3 bases and J gave up 0 bases; unmatched junction bases: 3. The CDR3 is 17 amino acids. In nucleotides, the CDR3 is TGTGCCAGCAGCTTGCTAGCGGGGGGGTTCTCCTACAATGAGCAGTTCTTC. Its protein product is CASSLLAGGFSYNEQFF.

The chain recombines TRBV6-5 with TRBJ1-6; 8 bases line up with TRBD1. The V gene's germline CDR1 is MNHEY and CDR2 SVGAGI. J gave up 10 bases and V 4 bases, and 9 bases lay outside the gene matches. The CDR3 has 15 residues. CDR3 amino acids: CASSSATGGGSPLHF. The CDR3, as DNA: TGTGCCAGCAGTTCGGCCACAGGGGGGGGCTCACCCCTCCACTTT.

This chain uses TRBV29-1 with TRBJ1-5, with 7 bases that match TRBD1. The CDR3 sequence is 13 residues long. The V segment lost 4 bases and the J segment 0 bases; nucleotides outside the gene matches: 0. The germline V gene encodes CDR1 SQVTM and CDR2 ANQGSEA. CDR3 nucleotide sequence: TGCAGCGTTGCAGGGGGTAGCAATCAGCCCCAGCATTTT. Encoded protein: CSVAGGSNQPQHF.

The chain's CDR3 is CASSLNPGGQETQYF. The DNA for the CDR3 is TGTGCCAGCAGCTTAAACCCCGGGGGTCAAGAGACCCAGTACTTC. This chain links TRBV7-3 with TRBJ2-5; perhaps TRBD2 as D (6 bases). The length of the CDR3 is 15 residues. Germline CDR1 and CDR2: SGHTA and FQGTGA. Trimming stripped 1 base from V and 2 bases from J, with 11 bases between.

The chain uses TRBV30 and TRBJ2-7; D possibly corresponds to TRBD1 (6 bases). V lost 0 bases, J lost 9 bases, and 12 bases lay in between. This CDR3 contains 12 residues. Germline CDR1 is GTSNPN and CDR2 is SVGIG (reference sequence). CDR3 sequence reads: CAWSVITGTQYF. The CDR3 nucleotides are TGTGCCTGGAGTGTTATTACAGGGACGCAGTACTTC.

This chain uses TRBV7-2 with TRBJ2-3; TRBD2 matches 8 bases. This CDR3 comprises 14 residues. Germline loops: CDR1 SGHTA, CDR2 FQGNSA. J gave up 6 bases and V 5 bases, and 7 bases lay outside the gene matches. The CDR3 DNA follows: TGTGCCAGCAGCGGGGGACTAGGGACCGATACGCAGTATTTT. Its translation: CASSGGLGTDTQYF.

The CDR3 sequence is CASSWGGQDNQPQHF. The CDR3 DNA follows: TGTGCCAGCAGTTGGGGGGGGCAGGACAATCAGCCCCAGCATTTT. V and J are TRBV19 and TRBJ1-5; possibly TRBD1 for D (6 bases). This CDR3 has 15 residues. The germline V gene encodes CDR1 LNHDA and CDR2 SQIVND (reference sequence). V lost 9 bases to trimming and J lost 3 bases, with 18 bases between them.

The rearrangement links TRBV19 to TRBJ1-5; D remains unclear. CDR1 is LNHDA and CDR2 is SQIVND in the germline V gene (reference sequence). CDR3 length equals 14 residues. Trimming removed 2 bases at V and 0 bases at J, with 5 bases between. CDR3 nucleotides: TGTGCCAGTAGTATACAGGATAGCAATCAGCCCCAGCATTTT. Translated: CASSIQDSNQPQHF.

This clone has a handful of counts. The chain is built from TRBV4-2 and TRBJ2-3, with TRBD2 identical over 8 bases. V lost 0 bases to trimming and J lost 4 bases; unmatched junction nucleotides: 6. CDR3 length: 16 residues. Germline V gene lookup returns CDR1 LGHNA and CDR2 YNFKEQ. The CDR3: CASSQDGGAGADTQYF. CDR3 coding DNA: TGTGCCAGCAGCCAAGACGGGGGGGCCGGGGCAGATACGCAGTATTTT.

CDR3: CASSIVPGQAYGYTF. CDR3 coding DNA: TGTGCCAGTAGTATAGTTCCGGGACAGGCGTATGGCTACACCTTC. V gene TRBV19 combines with J gene TRBJ1-2, with 8 bases matching TRBD1. CDR1 is LNHDA and CDR2 is SQIVND in the germline V gene (reference sequence). The CDR3 contains 15 residues. Unmatched junction bases numbered 6, after V lost 1 base and J lost 5 bases.

The count of this clone is one. The chain links TRBV5-8 to TRBJ1-6, with a tentative D call TRBD1 (5 bases). Germline-derived CDR1 and CDR2 are SGHTS and YDEGEE. Trimming removed 0 bases at V and 9 bases at J, with 13 bases between. The CDR3 extends over 15 amino acids. The DNA of the CDR3 is TGTGCCAGCAGCTTGGATGGGGGGATGGGTTCACCCCTCCACTTT. It is translated as CASSLDGGMGSPLHF.

The rearrangement links TRBV2 to TRBJ1-3; the D is unclear. This CDR3 region has 12 residues. Looked up from germline, CDR1 is SNHLY and CDR2 is FYNNEI. Trimming removed 5 bases from V and 3 bases from J, with 5 bases in between. The CDR3 region has the DNA TGTGCCAGCAGTACCAGTGGAAACACCATATATTTT. This encodes CASSTSGNTIYF.